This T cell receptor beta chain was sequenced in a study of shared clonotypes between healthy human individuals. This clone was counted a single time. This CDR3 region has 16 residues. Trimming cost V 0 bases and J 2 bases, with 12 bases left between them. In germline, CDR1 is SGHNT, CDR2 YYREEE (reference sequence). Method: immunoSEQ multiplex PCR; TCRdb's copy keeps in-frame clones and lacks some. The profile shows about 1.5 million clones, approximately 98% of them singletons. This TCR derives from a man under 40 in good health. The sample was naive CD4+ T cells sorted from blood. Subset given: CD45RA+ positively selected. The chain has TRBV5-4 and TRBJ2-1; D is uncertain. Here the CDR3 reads CASSLAGGDTYNEQFF. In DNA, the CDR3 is TGTGCCAGCAGCTTGGCGGGCGGAGATACCTACAATGAGCAGTTCTTC.